This TCR beta chain derives from a study of CD8 T cells in Susac syndrome. With random hexamers, reverse transcription was performed on roughly 0.5 to 1 ug of RNA. By means of immunoSEQ multiplex PCR, TCR beta CDR3 spanning 54 Vbeta and 13 Jbeta underwent amplification. Each CDR3 protein is one row after TCRdb ran MiXCR on the immunoSEQ multiplex PCR reads. This sample has about 430,000 distinct CDR3 sequences, with approximately 85% found just once. The CDR3 sequence is 13 residues long. V gave up 5 bases and J gave up 3 bases, with 10 bases separating them. Germline V gives CDR1 MDHEN, CDR2 SYDVKM. The authors sequenced TCR beta from blood CD8+ and CD4+ T cells.

The sequence was collected from a human donor with multiple sclerosis. The sample comprised CD8+ T cells from PBMCs. The chain is built from TRBV28 and TRBJ1-2, with D uncertain. The CDR3 nucleotides read TGTGCCAGCAGTCCCGCCGGGTACTATGGCTACACCTTC. Amino acids: CASSPAGYYGYTF.